This passage covers 29 T cell receptor beta chains from one sample sequenced in a study of blood T cell repertoires in COVID-19. The repertoire was sequenced with immunoSEQ multiplex PCR; TCRdb's copy has only in-frame clones and lacks some. The profile shows 140,000 to 150,000 clones, around 90% of them singletons. Sequenced sample: PBMCs or T cells enriched from blood (not recorded which). These receptors were obtained from a woman aged 40-49 years who had been exposed to COVID-19.

The V gene is TRBV15, the J gene TRBJ2-1, with D possibly TRBD1 on 7 matching bases. Germline V lookup: CDR1 LNHNV, CDR2 YYDKDF (reference sequence). This CDR3 has 15 amino acids. V shed 0 bases and J shed 8 bases, with 14 bases lying between them. The DNA for the CDR3 is TGTGCCACCAGCAGAGATCTGGGCAGGGGGGATGAGCAGTTCTTC. Its translation is CATSRDLGRGDEQFF.

This sequence joins TRBV9 and TRBJ1-3; a weak D match, TRBD1 (6 bases). The germline V gene encodes CDR1 SGDLS and CDR2 YYNGEE. Trimming pared 0 bases from V and 6 bases from J, leaving 10 bases between. The CDR3 sequence is 14 residues long. This chain's CDR3 is CASSVGGDINTIYF. Written as DNA, the CDR3 is TGTGCCAGCAGCGTAGGAGGGGACATAAACACCATATATTTT.

This clone has more than one count but fewer than ten. This chain links TRBV3-1 (or the pseudogene TRBV3-2) with TRBJ1-5; D uncertain. Germline V lookup: CDR1 LGHDT, CDR2 YNNKEL (reference sequence). V shed 1 base and J shed 4 bases, with 8 bases lying between them. There are 14 residues in the CDR3. CDR3 sequence reads: CASSQGTGNQPQHF. The CDR3 region has the DNA TGTGCCAGCAGCCAAGGGACTGGGAATCAGCCCCAGCATTTT.

The rearrangement joins TRBV5-1 to TRBJ2-7; the match to TRBD2 covers 8 bases. V gave up 3 bases and J gave up 3 bases; unmatched junction bases: 2. The CDR3 is 13 amino acids. Germline V gives CDR1 SGHRS, CDR2 YFSETQ. The CDR3 DNA sequence: TGCGCCAGCAGCTCGGGACTAGTCTACGAGCAGTACTTC. As protein: CASSSGLVYEQYF.

The V gene is TRBV23-1, the J gene TRBJ1-3; D gene unclear. TRBV23-1 is known as an ORF, though its function is uncertain. V was pared by 0 bases and J by 0 bases, with 9 bases between. CDR3 length: 16 amino acids. This CDR3 is CASSQSSGSSGNTIYF. CDR3 DNA: TGCGCCAGCAGTCAATCATCCGGTTCCTCTGGAAACACCATATATTTT.

The chain uses TRBV7-9 and TRBJ2-1; 13 bases match TRBD2. The CDR3 sequence is 15 residues long. Per germline, CDR1 SEHNR and CDR2 FQNEAQ (reference sequence). With V trimmed by 3 bases and J by 7 bases, 3 bases remained unmatched. In DNA, the CDR3 is TGTGCCAGCAGCTTCACTAGCGGGAGGGGGAATGAGCAGTTCTTC. Encoded protein: CASSFTSGRGNEQFF.

The chain has TRBV27 and TRBJ2-3; 8 bases map to TRBD1. Germline CDR1 reads MNHEY; CDR2 reads SMNVEV (reference sequence). Trimming removed 6 bases from V and 8 bases from J; junction bases left unmatched: 10. The CDR3 has 14 amino acids. CDR3 DNA: TGTGCCAGCAGACAGACAGGGGACCCGGCTACGCAGTATTTT. It is translated as CASRQTGDPATQYF.

This clone appeared once. V is TRBV7-9 and J is TRBJ2-1; unclear D gene. Germline V gene lookup returns CDR1 SEHNR and CDR2 FQNEAQ (reference sequence). V shed 3 bases and J shed 12 bases, with 12 bases lying between them. The CDR3 covers 12 residues. The chain's CDR3 is CASSFTPRRQFF. The CDR3 DNA follows: TGTGCCAGCAGCTTCACACCGAGGCGGCAGTTCTTC.

The rearrangement links TRBV3-1 (or the pseudogene TRBV3-2) to TRBJ2-1, with 13 bases that match TRBD2. The germline CDR1 and CDR2 sequences are LGHDT and YNNKEL (reference sequence). Unmatched junction bases numbered 3, after V lost 5 bases and J lost 2 bases. The CDR3 loop spans 16 amino acids. CDR3 region: CASSYGTSGAYNEQFF. DNA for the CDR3: TGTGCCAGCAGCTACGGGACTAGCGGGGCCTACAATGAGCAGTTCTTC.

V and J are TRBV9 and TRBJ1-3; tentatively, D is TRBD1 (5 bases). Germline-derived CDR1 and CDR2 are SGDLS and YYNGEE. V gave up 3 bases and J gave up 1 base, with 11 bases separating them. The length of the CDR3 is 15 residues. The CDR3 protein is CASSAVQGSGNTIYF. The CDR3, as DNA: TGTGCCAGCAGCGCAGTTCAGGGTTCTGGAAACACCATATATTTT.

The chain is built from TRBV28 and TRBJ1-5, with 9 bases fitting TRBD1. Germline lookup yields CDR1 MDHEN and CDR2 SYDVKM. This CDR3 contains 17 residues. V gave up 4 bases and J gave up 0 bases; unmatched junction bases: 7. The chain's CDR3 is CASSSRTGAYSNQPQHF. In nucleotides, the CDR3 is TGTGCCAGCAGTTCCCGGACAGGGGCGTATAGCAATCAGCCCCAGCATTTT.

The DNA for the CDR3 is TGTGCCAGCAGCCAAGCCTTGACAGGGAACACTGAAGCTTTCTTT. Translated: CASSQALTGNTEAFF. The rearrangement links TRBV3-1 (or the pseudogene TRBV3-2) to TRBJ1-1, with TRBD1 as a possible D gene (6 bases). From germline, CDR1 is LGHDT and CDR2 YNNKEL (reference sequence). The CDR3 runs to 15 residues. V was clipped by 1 base and J by 1 base, with 10 bases between them.

The chain employs TRBV5-4 and TRBJ2-1; weak D call: TRBD2 (5 bases). CDR1 and CDR2 (germline): SGHNT, YYREEE (reference sequence). Trimming removed 5 bases at V and 5 bases at J, with 11 bases between. The CDR3 has 13 residues. The CDR3 is CASSTGIDNEQFF. In nucleotides, the CDR3 is TGTGCCAGCAGTACGGGAATTGACAATGAGCAGTTCTTC.

The V gene is TRBV13, the J gene TRBJ1-1, with D perhaps TRBD1 (5 bases). The CDR3 runs to 12 residues. The germline V gene encodes CDR1 PRHDT and CDR2 FYEKMQ (reference sequence). Trimming removed 2 bases at V and 4 bases at J, with 5 bases between. CDR3 in amino acids: CASSLRGTEAFF. CDR3 in DNA: TGTGCCAGCAGCTTAAGGGGCACTGAAGCTTTCTTT.

The chain links TRBV6-1 to TRBJ2-7; D gene unclear. Trimming removed 0 bases at V and 0 bases at J, with 6 bases between. The CDR3 length is 14 residues. The germline gives CDR1 MNHNS, CDR2 SASEGT. CDR3 sequence reads: CASSEAGSSYEQYF. In DNA, the CDR3 is TGTGCCAGCAGTGAAGCCGGGTCCTCCTACGAGCAGTACTTC.

The chain uses TRBV29-1 and TRBJ2-5; 7 bases are a match to TRBD2. CDR1 and CDR2 (germline): SQVTM, ANQGSEA. The CDR3 loop spans 18 amino acids. The junction had 20 bases not matched to a gene; V was cut back by 3 bases and J by 4 bases. In nucleotides, the CDR3 is TGCAGCGTTGAGCTCGTTTTGGGTGCGGGAGAGGAGGGAGAGACCCAGTACTTC. Its translation: CSVELVLGAGEEGETQYF.

The rearrangement joins TRBV7-2 to TRBJ2-2; tentatively, D is TRBD2 (6 bases). Trimming removed 5 bases at V and 2 bases at J, with 18 bases between. Germline V gene data show CDR1 as SGHTA and CDR2 as FQGNSA. The CDR3 sequence is 17 residues long. The CDR3 here is CASSPPLGRNNTGELFF. CDR3 nucleotides: TGTGCCAGCAGCCCACCCCTCGGGAGAAACAACACCGGGGAGCTGTTTTTT.

The J gene is TRBJ1-5, the V gene TRBV5-1; TRBD1 agrees at 10 bases. Per the germline V gene, CDR1 is SGHRS and CDR2 is YFSETQ. The CDR3 extends over 16 amino acids. The V gene end was trimmed by 1 base and the J gene end by 3 bases; junction bases not matched to a gene: 4. CDR3 sequence reads: CASSLSGTGDNQPQHF. Here the CDR3 DNA reads TGCGCCAGCAGCTTGTCCGGGACAGGGGACAATCAGCCCCAGCATTTT.

The chain recombines TRBV19 with TRBJ2-7, with D possibly matching TRBD1 (5 bases). CDR1 is LNHDA, CDR2 SQIVND, per germline (reference sequence). The ends were cut back, 5 bases at V and 6 bases at J, with 20 bases in the middle. The CDR3 has 15 residues. The CDR3 is CASSSSILTGREQYF. The CDR3, as DNA: TGTGCCAGTAGTTCCTCGATATTAACAGGTCGCGAGCAGTACTTC.

Of note for this clone: Distinct nucleotide sequences in the sample also encode this CDR3. The genes are TRBV5-1 and TRBJ2-5; D is uncertain. Germline V gene data show CDR1 as SGHRS and CDR2 as YFSETQ. The CDR3 sequence is 11 residues long. Trimming stripped 4 bases from V and 5 bases from J, with 6 bases between. The chain's CDR3 is CASSPGETQYF. The DNA for the CDR3 is TGCGCCAGCAGCCCCGGGGAGACCCAGTACTTC.

The chain is built from TRBV12-5 and TRBJ2-3; 8 nucleotides line up with TRBD2. The J segment lost 2 bases and the V segment lost 6 bases, leaving 10 bases of the junction unmatched. CDR3 length: 16 amino acids. CDR1 LGHNT and CDR2 FRNRAP come from the germline V gene. CDR3 nucleotide sequence: TGTGCTAGTGGATTAGAAATAGCGGGGTTCACAGATACGCAGTATTTT. It encodes CASGLEIAGFTDTQYF.

The table lists this clone with a few counts. V gene TRBV2 combines with J gene TRBJ1-1; D possibly corresponds to TRBD1 (6 bases). CDR1 and CDR2 from the germline V gene are SNHLY and FYNNEI. CDR3 length: 13 residues. V was cut by 4 bases and J by 7 bases, with 13 bases left in between. CDR3 nucleotide sequence: TGTGCCAGCAGTGGCAGGGGAGAGGTTGAAGCTTTCTTT. Protein: CASSGRGEVEAFF. The whole variable domain, remainder taken from reference TRBV2 and TRBJ1-1, is EPEVTQTPSHQVTQMGQEVILRCVPISNHLYFYWYRQILGQKVEFLVSFYNNEISEKSEIFDDQFSVERPDGSNFTLKIRSTKLEDSAMYFCASSGRGEVEAFFGQGTRLTVV.

The V gene is TRBV19, the J gene TRBJ1-5, with TRBD1 as a possible D gene (5 bases). This CDR3 region has 14 residues. V lost 4 bases to trimming and J lost 1 base, with 8 bases between them. The germline gives CDR1 LNHDA, CDR2 SQIVND (reference sequence). CDR3 nucleotide sequence: TGTGCCAGTAGTACAGGGCCAAGCAATCAGCCCCAGCATTTT. It translates to CASSTGPSNQPQHF. Supplemented by reference TRBV19 and TRBJ1-5, the full variable domain reads DGGITQSPKYLFRKEGQNVTLSCEQNLNHDAMYWYRQDPGQGLRLIYYSQIVNDFQKGDIAEGYSVSREKKESFPLTVTSAQKNPTAFYLCASSTGPSNQPQHFGDGTRLSIL.

This clone was detected only a few times. The sample carries other DNA sequences with the same CDR3. This sequence joins TRBV11-2 and TRBJ1-6, with 9 bases lining up with TRBD1. Germline loops: CDR1 SGHAT, CDR2 FQNNGV. Trimming took 3 bases from V and 7 from J; bases not matched to a gene: 4. The CDR3 extends over 15 amino acids. CDR3 DNA: TGTGCCAGCAGCTTGGGACAGGGCTCGAATTCACCCCTCCACTTT. It specifies CASSLGQGSNSPLHF.

V is TRBV7-2 and J is TRBJ1-2, with 7 positions matching TRBD1. CDR1 SGHTA and CDR2 FQGNSA come from the germline V gene. J lost 8 bases, V lost 3 bases, and 9 bases had no gene match. The CDR3 loop spans 14 amino acids. CDR3 amino acids: CASSFSNRGKGYTF. CDR3 bases: TGTGCCAGCAGCTTTTCGAACAGGGGCAAGGGCTACACCTTC.

This chain connects TRBV7-9 to TRBJ1-1; TRBD1 matches 10 bases. The CDR3 contains 16 residues. The V and J ends lost 5 bases and 3 bases, in that order; junction bases with no gene match: 9. Germline-derived CDR1 and CDR2 are SEHNR and FQNEAQ (reference sequence). In nucleotides, the CDR3 is TGTGCCAGCAGCCGAGGGACAGGGGTTGGCGACACTGAAGCTTTCTTT. It encodes CASSRGTGVGDTEAFF.

The chain carries TRBV9 and TRBJ2-1, with D possibly TRBD2 on 5 matching bases. The germline V gene has CDR1 SGDLS and CDR2 YYNGEE. This CDR3 is 17 amino acids long. The V and J ends lost 0 bases and 9 bases respectively, with 22 bases between them. This CDR3 is CASSVGPQVGEVGEQFF. CDR3 nucleotide sequence: TGTGCCAGCAGCGTAGGCCCCCAGGTCGGGGAAGTAGGTGAGCAGTTCTTC.

For this clone: A read error may produce the germline difference seen at one junction end. V and J are TRBV7-8 and TRBJ1-2; weak D call: TRBD1 (6 bases). The germline V gene encodes CDR1 SGHVS and CDR2 FQNEAQ. This CDR3 is built from 13 residues. The CDR3 region has the DNA TGTGCCAGCAGCTTACAGGCATCAGGACAGACCTCCTTC. Translated: CASSLQASGQTSF.

The J gene is TRBJ2-3, the V gene TRBV25-1; D ambiguous. V was trimmed by 4 bases and J by 1 base, leaving 6 bases between them. Germline V gene sequence: CDR1 MGHDK, CDR2 SYGVNS. The length of the CDR3 is 13 residues. CDR3 loop: CASSGQGTDTQYF. The CDR3 DNA is TGTGCCAGCAGTGGGCAGGGCACAGATACGCAGTATTTT.